These 23 T cell receptor beta chains were all obtained from the same sample, sequenced in a study of shared clonotypes between healthy human individuals. TCRdb's copy holds only in-frame clones and misses some; the assay was immunoSEQ multiplex PCR. The sample consists of 560,000 or so clones, 95% to 96% of them appearing once. CD45RO-negative, CCR7-positively selected cells formed the naive CD8 fraction, excluding terminally differentiated effector memory CD45RA+ cells. Input material: naive CD8+ T cells sorted from blood. The source of these receptors is a woman aged 25 to 39 in good health.

The chain couples TRBV15 to TRBJ2-2, with 10 bases identical to TRBD2. This CDR3 contains 17 residues. The trim removed 0 bases at V and 8 bases at J, leaving 9 bases unmatched. The germline gives CDR1 LNHNV, CDR2 YYDKDF (reference sequence). The CDR3 bases are TGTGCCACCAGCAGAGATTTGGCTAGCGGGAGTAGAGGGGAGCTGTTTTTT. It yields the protein CATSRDLASGSRGELFF.

CDR3 residues: CASSLGAPRGEQFF. In DNA, the CDR3 is TGTGCCAGCAGTTTAGGGGCCCCCAGGGGGGAGCAGTTCTTC. The V gene is TRBV27, the J gene TRBJ2-1; 7 positions match TRBD1. Trimming cost V 2 bases and J 10 bases; bases outside gene matches: 8. Germline loops: CDR1 MNHEY, CDR2 SMNVEV (reference sequence). The CDR3 runs 14 residues.

The chain combines TRBV10-1 with TRBJ2-1; 11 nucleotides match TRBD2. Germline CDR1 reads WNHNN; CDR2 reads SYGVQD (reference sequence). The CDR3 spans 17 residues. With V trimmed by 3 bases and J by 0 bases, 4 bases remained unmatched. The CDR3 DNA sequence: TGCGCCAGCAGTGAAGGGACTAGCGGACCCTCCTACAATGAGCAGTTCTTC. Translated: CASSEGTSGPSYNEQFF.

J is TRBJ1-2 and V is TRBV28; D call uncertain. The CDR3 covers 13 residues. The V and J ends lost 0 bases and 2 bases respectively, with 4 bases between them. The V gene's germline CDR1 is MDHEN and CDR2 SYDVKM. CDR3 bases: TGTGCCAGCAGTTTATGGGGAAACTATGGCTACACCTTC. This encodes CASSLWGNYGYTF.

The chain employs TRBV7-8 and TRBJ2-3; TRBD2 matches at 12 bases. V shed 3 bases and J 2 bases; nucleotides not matched to a gene: 12. Germline assignment: CDR1 SGHVS and CDR2 FQNEAQ. The CDR3 sequence is 19 residues long. The CDR3 is CASSFDALLAGGNTDTQYF. The CDR3 DNA is TGTGCCAGCAGCTTTGATGCGCTACTAGCGGGAGGAAACACAGATACGCAGTATTTT.

The chain combines TRBV5-6 with TRBJ2-3; D is undetermined. The germline gives CDR1 SGHDT, CDR2 YYEEEE. The CDR3 length is 12 residues. V was pared by 4 bases and J by 6 bases, with 9 bases between. In DNA form, the CDR3 reads TGTGCCAGCAGCACCCTGGACGATACGCAGTATTTT. Amino acids: CASSTLDDTQYF. Supplemented by reference TRBV5-6 and TRBJ2-3, the full variable domain reads DAGVTQSPTHLIKTRGQQVTLRCSPKSGHDTVSWYQQALGQGPQFIFQYYEEEERQRGNFPDRFSGHQFPNYSSELNVNALLLGDSALYLCASSTLDDTQYFGPGTRLTVL.

The chain combines TRBV5-1 with TRBJ1-1; no reliable D call. Germline values: CDR1 SGHRS, CDR2 YFSETQ. Trimming pared 4 bases from V and 5 bases from J, leaving 12 bases between. The CDR3 covers 13 residues. Here the CDR3 reads CASSRAQATEAFF. CDR3 bases: TGCGCCAGCAGCCGGGCGCAAGCGACTGAAGCTTTCTTT.

CDR3 sequence: CASSFRASGYEQYF. The CDR3 DNA follows: TGTGCCAGCAGTTTCAGGGCCTCTGGGTACGAGCAGTACTTC. This chain uses TRBV28 with TRBJ2-7, with D possibly matching TRBD1 (5 bases). The CDR3 has 14 residues. The V end lost 3 bases, the J end lost 4 bases, and 13 bases lay between the germline ends. The germline V gene has CDR1 MDHEN and CDR2 SYDVKM.

The chain uses TRBV4-2 and TRBJ2-3; 9 positions agree with TRBD1. V gave up 3 bases and J gave up 4 bases; unmatched junction bases: 2. The CDR3 runs 14 residues. CDR1 is LGHNA, CDR2 YNFKEQ, per germline. The DNA of the CDR3 is TGTGCCAGCAGCCAGGGGACAGGGTCAGATACGCAGTATTTT. Translating it yields CASSQGTGSDTQYF.

J is TRBJ2-7 and V is TRBV28; the D is unclear. V lost 2 bases to trimming and J lost 0 bases, with 5 bases between them. Germline V gives CDR1 MDHEN, CDR2 SYDVKM. The CDR3 loop spans 13 amino acids. CDR3 nucleotides: TGTGCCAGCAGTTTAGCCTACTCCTACGAGCAGTACTTC. Translated, it gives CASSLAYSYEQYF. Looking up the rest from reference TRBV28 and TRBJ2-7 gives the full variable domain: DVKVTQSSRYLVKRTGEKVFLECVQDMDHENMFWYRQDPGLGLRLIYFSYDVKMKEKGDIPEGYSVSREKKERFSLILESASTNQTSMYLCASSLAYSYEQYFGPGTRLTVT.

The rearrangement joins TRBV29-1 to TRBJ2-7, with D possibly being TRBD1 (6 bases). V lost 2 bases and J lost 0, with 23 bases in between. This CDR3 is 18 amino acids long. Germline V gives CDR1 SQVTM, CDR2 ANQGSEA. The CDR3 nucleotides are TGCAGCGTTGAAATGGGGGACACCTCTGGACCGAGCTCCTACGAGCAGTACTTC. This translates into CSVEMGDTSGPSSYEQYF.

About this clone: Within the sample, other DNA sequences also encode this same CDR3. The chain is built from TRBV27 and TRBJ2-1; no reliable D call. The ends were cut back, 3 bases at V and 6 bases at J, with 6 bases in the middle. Germline lookup yields CDR1 MNHEY and CDR2 SMNVEV (reference sequence). The CDR3 is 12 amino acids. The CDR3 protein is CASSFSTNEQFF. The CDR3 nucleotides are TGTGCCAGCAGTTTCAGCACCAATGAGCAGTTCTTC.

This chain links TRBV13 with TRBJ2-7, with TRBD2 identical over 8 bases. Germline V CDR1 and CDR2: PRHDT, FYEKMQ (reference sequence). After removal of 1 base from V and 5 bases from J, the junction contained 13 bases not matched to a gene. CDR3 length: 17 amino acids. CDR3 sequence reads: CASSLAIPGLGSHEQYF. CDR3 sequence (DNA): TGTGCCAGCAGCTTAGCTATTCCGGGACTAGGTTCTCACGAGCAGTACTTC.

This chain uses TRBV19 with TRBJ1-1; D call uncertain. The CDR3 covers 18 residues. V shed 3 bases and J shed 3 bases, with 23 bases lying between them. Germline-derived CDR1 and CDR2 are LNHDA and SQIVND (reference sequence). CDR3 protein: CASSMGILRQTHYTEAFF. CDR3 bases: TGTGCCAGTAGTATGGGGATTCTTCGGCAGACCCATTACACTGAAGCTTTCTTT.

The rearrangement joins TRBV6-1 to TRBJ1-1, with D possibly being TRBD1 (6 bases). Germline V gene lookup returns CDR1 MNHNS and CDR2 SASEGT. The CDR3 runs to 15 residues. Trimming cost V 2 bases and J 1 base, with 11 bases left between them. The CDR3 sequence: CASSEPGHWNTEAFF. CDR3 sequence (DNA): TGTGCCAGCAGTGAACCGGGACACTGGAACACTGAAGCTTTCTTT.

The rearrangement links TRBV5-6 to TRBJ1-4; 9 bases fit TRBD1. This CDR3 has 15 amino acids. The V gene end was trimmed by 3 bases and the J gene end by 5 bases; junction bases not matched to a gene: 5. In germline, CDR1 is SGHDT, CDR2 YYEEEE. The CDR3 protein is CASSYLTGGNEKLFF. The CDR3 DNA reads as TGTGCCAGCAGCTACCTGACAGGGGGAAATGAAAAACTGTTTTTT.

This sequence joins TRBV4-1 and TRBJ1-4, with D possibly TRBD1 on 6 matching bases. This CDR3 region has 16 residues. Germline CDR1 is MGHRA and CDR2 is YSYEKL. Trimming removed 1 base at V and 5 bases at J, with 14 bases between. In nucleotides, the CDR3 is TGCGCCAGCAGCCAAGGGGTGGACAGTCGGAATGAAAAACTGTTTTTT. Protein sequence: CASSQGVDSRNEKLFF.

This clone turned up a few times. The chain combines TRBV7-9 with TRBJ2-7; 7 bases align to TRBD1. The J segment lost 0 bases and the V segment lost 8 bases, leaving 4 bases of the junction unmatched. CDR3 length: 13 residues. Germline CDR1 is SEHNR and CDR2 is FQNEAQ (reference sequence). DNA of the CDR3: TGTGCCAGCGACAGGGACAGCTCCTACGAGCAGTACTTC. It codes for CASDRDSSYEQYF.

V usage is TRBV5-1 and J usage is TRBJ2-1; D gene unclear. V gave up 2 bases and J gave up 3 bases, with 12 bases separating them. The CDR3 has 15 amino acids. Germline assignment: CDR1 SGHRS and CDR2 YFSETQ. The CDR3 sequence is CASSFGVADYNEQFF. CDR3 nucleotides: TGCGCCAGCAGCTTTGGGGTGGCGGACTACAATGAGCAGTTCTTC.

The table lists this clone with a count of one. The rearrangement uses TRBV7-8 and TRBJ1-5, with 9 bases aligning to TRBD1. Germline V gene sequence: CDR1 SGHVS, CDR2 FQNEAQ. The J segment lost 6 bases and the V segment lost 3 bases, leaving 0 bases of the junction unmatched. CDR3 length equals 13 residues. This chain's CDR3 is CASSLGQGQPQHF. CDR3 sequence (DNA): TGTGCCAGCAGCTTGGGACAGGGTCAGCCCCAGCATTTT.

As DNA, the CDR3 is TGTGCCACCAGCAGCCCGACTAGCGGGAGGTCCGATGAGCAGTTCTTC. It specifies CATSSPTSGRSDEQFF. This chain joins TRBV15 and TRBJ2-1; the match to TRBD2 covers 13 bases. V trimming: 3 bases; J trimming: 8 bases; junction bases outside the gene matches: 7. Germline V gene data show CDR1 as LNHNV and CDR2 as YYDKDF (reference sequence). CDR3 size: 16 residues.

This clone showed up just once. The chain has TRBV7-9 and TRBJ2-7; 10 bases are a match to TRBD1. The CDR3 consists of 15 residues. With 4 bases clipped from V and 1 base from J, the junction kept 4 bases outside the gene matches. The germline gives CDR1 SEHNR, CDR2 FQNEAQ (reference sequence). Here the CDR3 DNA reads TGTGCCAGCAGCTACCGGGACAGGGGATCCTACGAGCAGTACTTC. Protein product: CASSYRDRGSYEQYF.

This chain connects TRBV19 to TRBJ1-2, with D unresolved. V dropped 3 bases and J dropped 2 bases, with 7 bases sitting between them. Per germline, CDR1 LNHDA and CDR2 SQIVND (reference sequence). The CDR3 has 13 residues. CDR3 amino acids: CASSITENYGYTF. CDR3 nucleotides: TGTGCCAGTAGTATTACGGAAAACTATGGCTACACCTTC. Full variable domain (rest looked up from reference TRBV19 and TRBJ1-2): DGGITQSPKYLFRKEGQNVTLSCEQNLNHDAMYWYRQDPGQGLRLIYYSQIVNDFQKGDIAEGYSVSREKKESFPLTVTSAQKNPTAFYLCASSITENYGYTFGSGTRLTVV.